This record looks at one T cell receptor (beta chain) sequence and its context. Mismatch with germline at one junction end may stem from a read error. These data come from a study of blood T cell repertoires in COVID-19. As originally analysed: Reference gene primer amplification gave nucleated cell count estimates. Clones were read by immunoSEQ multiplex PCR, and TCRdb kept only the in-frame ones, dropping some. V, J and clone size are taken as reported in that table, and D and trimming were inferred from the DNA itself. The sample lists approximately 75,000 clones, more than 65% occurring once. Germline V gene lookup returns CDR1 SNHLY and CDR2 FYNNEI. The CDR3 loop spans 15 amino acids.

The sequence came from a woman in her forties or fifties with acute or convalescent COVID-19. The specimen was peripheral blood. The chain has TRBV2 and TRBJ2-7; 11 nucleotides align to TRBD2. The CDR3 spells CASSEMWGLAVNRAF. The CDR3 DNA follows: TGTGCCAGCAGTGAAATGTGGGGACTAGCGGTAAACAGGGCCTTC. Supplemented by reference TRBV2 and TRBJ2-7, the full variable domain reads EPEVTQTPSHQVTQMGQEVILRCVPISNHLYFYWYRQILGQKVEFLVSFYNNEISEKSEIFDDQFSVERPDGSNFTLKIRSTKLEDSAMYFCASSEMWGLAVNRAFGPGTRLTVT.